The source of this T cell receptor beta chain is a study of blood T cells in healthy people across ages. General study points: Possibly, changes in expanded clonotypes were confounded because donor CMV status was unknown. PBMC samples, being unsorted, prevented any conclusive comparison of naive and antigen-experienced cells.

The CDR3 runs to 15 residues. The germline CDR1 and CDR2 sequences are DFQATT and SNEGSKA (reference sequence). The V segment lost 5 bases and the J segment 5 bases; nucleotides outside the gene matches: 13. This clonotype showed up just a few times. Its specificity is unknown. A second PCR, run for 7 to 11 cycles, used a sample-barcoded 5' primer plus a J-beta primer mix. MiXCR, run by TCRdb on the 5' RACE reads, gives a single entry per CDR3 protein. Of some 1.8 million distinct CDR3 sequences listed, 35% to 50% are singletons. Sample: blood. The chain couples TRBV20-1 to TRBJ1-2; 8 bases agree with TRBD1. The clonotype was recovered from a human donor in good health. Written as DNA, the CDR3 is TGCAGTGCTTTGACGTGGGACAGGTCTTGTTATGGCTACACCTTC. Amino acids: CSALTWDRSCYGYTF.